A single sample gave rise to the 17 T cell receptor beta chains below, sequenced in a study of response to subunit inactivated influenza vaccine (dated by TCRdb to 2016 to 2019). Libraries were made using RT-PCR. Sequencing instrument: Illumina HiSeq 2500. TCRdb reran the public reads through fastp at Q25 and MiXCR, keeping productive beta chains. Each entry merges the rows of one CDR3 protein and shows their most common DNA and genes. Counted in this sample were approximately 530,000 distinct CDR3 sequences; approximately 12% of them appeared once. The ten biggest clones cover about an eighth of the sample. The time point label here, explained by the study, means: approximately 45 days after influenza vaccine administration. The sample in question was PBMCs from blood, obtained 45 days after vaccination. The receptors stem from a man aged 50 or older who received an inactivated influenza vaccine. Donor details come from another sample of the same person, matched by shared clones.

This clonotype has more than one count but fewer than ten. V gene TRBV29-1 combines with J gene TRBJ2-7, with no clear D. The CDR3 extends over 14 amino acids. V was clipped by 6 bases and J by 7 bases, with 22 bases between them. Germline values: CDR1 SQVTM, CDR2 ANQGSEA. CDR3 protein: CSVRPDAGPGEQYF. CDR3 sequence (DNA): TGCAGCGTAAGACCCGATGCCGGCCCCGGGGAGCAGTACTTC.

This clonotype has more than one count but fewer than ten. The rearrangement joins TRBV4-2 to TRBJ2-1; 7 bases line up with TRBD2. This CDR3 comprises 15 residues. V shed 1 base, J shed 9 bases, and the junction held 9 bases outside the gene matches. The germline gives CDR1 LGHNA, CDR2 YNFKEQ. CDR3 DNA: TGTGCCAGCAGCCAAGCCCCAGTCTCGGGGGGTGAGCAGTTCTTC. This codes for CASSQAPVSGGEQFF.

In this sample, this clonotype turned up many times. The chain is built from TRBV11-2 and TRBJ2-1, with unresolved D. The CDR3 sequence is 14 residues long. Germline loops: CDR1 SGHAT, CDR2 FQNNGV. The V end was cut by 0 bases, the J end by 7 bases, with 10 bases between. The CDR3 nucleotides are TGTGCCAGCAGCTTAGAGCCCCACTGGAATGAGCAGTTCTTC. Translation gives CASSLEPHWNEQFF.

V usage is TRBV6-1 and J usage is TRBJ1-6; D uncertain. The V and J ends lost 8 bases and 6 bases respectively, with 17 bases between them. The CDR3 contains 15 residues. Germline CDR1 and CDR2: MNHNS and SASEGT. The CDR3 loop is CASASTDGLNSPLHF. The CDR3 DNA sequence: TGTGCCAGCGCCTCGACTGACGGACTTAATTCACCCCTCCACTTT.

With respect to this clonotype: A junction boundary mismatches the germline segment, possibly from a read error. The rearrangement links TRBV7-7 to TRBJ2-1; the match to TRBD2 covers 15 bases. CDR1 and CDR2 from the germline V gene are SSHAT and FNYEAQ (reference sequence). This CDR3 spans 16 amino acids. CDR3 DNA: TGTGCTAGCACCCCGGGACTAGCGGGGGGTTACAATGAGCAGTTCTTC. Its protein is CASTPGLAGGYNEQFF.

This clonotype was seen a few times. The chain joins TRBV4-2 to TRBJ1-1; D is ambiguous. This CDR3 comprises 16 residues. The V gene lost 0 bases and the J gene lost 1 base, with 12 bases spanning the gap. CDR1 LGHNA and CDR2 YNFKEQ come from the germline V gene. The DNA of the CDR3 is TGTGCCAGCAGCCAAGATGTATCGAGGAAGAACACTGAAGCTTTCTTT. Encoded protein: CASSQDVSRKNTEAFF.

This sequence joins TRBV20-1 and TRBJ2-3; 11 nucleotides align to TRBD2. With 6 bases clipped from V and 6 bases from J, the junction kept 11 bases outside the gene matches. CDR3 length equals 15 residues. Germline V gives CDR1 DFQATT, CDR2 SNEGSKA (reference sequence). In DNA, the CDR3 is TGCAGTGCGACGCTAGCGGGAGGTTTGGGCGATACGCAGTATTTT. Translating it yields CSATLAGGLGDTQYF.

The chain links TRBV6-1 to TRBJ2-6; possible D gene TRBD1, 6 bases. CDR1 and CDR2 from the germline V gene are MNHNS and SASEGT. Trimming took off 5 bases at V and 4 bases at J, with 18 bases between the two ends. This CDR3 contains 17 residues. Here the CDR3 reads CASSRTGRAYGANVLTF. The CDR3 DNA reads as TGTGCCAGCAGTAGAACAGGGCGCGCGTACGGGGCCAACGTCCTGACTTTC.

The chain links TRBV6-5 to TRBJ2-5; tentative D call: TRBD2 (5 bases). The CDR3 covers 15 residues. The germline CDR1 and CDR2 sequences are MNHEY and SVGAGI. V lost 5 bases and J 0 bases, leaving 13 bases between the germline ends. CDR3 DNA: TGTGCCAGCAGTAAATCGAGGCGGGACCAAGAGACCCAGTACTTC. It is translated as CASSKSRRDQETQYF.

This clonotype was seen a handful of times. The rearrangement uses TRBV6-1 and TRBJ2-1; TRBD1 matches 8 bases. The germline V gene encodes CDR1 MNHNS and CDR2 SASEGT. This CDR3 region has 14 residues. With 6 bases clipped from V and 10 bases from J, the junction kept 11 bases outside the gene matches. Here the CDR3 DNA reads TGTGCCAGCAGACCGACAGGGGAGGTAGAAGAGCAGTTCTTC. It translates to CASRPTGEVEEQFF.

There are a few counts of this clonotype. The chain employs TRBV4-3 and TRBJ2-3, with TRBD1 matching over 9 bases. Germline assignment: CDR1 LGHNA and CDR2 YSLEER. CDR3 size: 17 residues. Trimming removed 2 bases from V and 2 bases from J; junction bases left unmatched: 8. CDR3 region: CASSQRDRAYPTDTQYF. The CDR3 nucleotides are TGCGCCAGCAGCCAAAGGGACAGGGCCTACCCCACAGATACGCAGTATTTT.

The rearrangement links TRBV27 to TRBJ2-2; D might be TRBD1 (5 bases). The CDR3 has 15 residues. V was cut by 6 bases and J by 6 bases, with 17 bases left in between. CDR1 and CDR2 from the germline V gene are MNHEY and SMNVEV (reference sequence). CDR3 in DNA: TGTGCCAGCAGCCAGGGTCCTAGACTTTCCGGGGAGCTGTTTTTT. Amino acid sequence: CASSQGPRLSGELFF.

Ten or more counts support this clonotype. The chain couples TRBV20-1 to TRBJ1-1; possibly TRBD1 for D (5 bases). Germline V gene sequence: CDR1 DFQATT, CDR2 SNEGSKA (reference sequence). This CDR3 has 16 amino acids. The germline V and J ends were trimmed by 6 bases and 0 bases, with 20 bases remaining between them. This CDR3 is CSATKGGAGLNTEAFF. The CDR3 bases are TGCAGTGCAACTAAAGGTGGGGCAGGGCTGAACACTGAAGCTTTCTTT.

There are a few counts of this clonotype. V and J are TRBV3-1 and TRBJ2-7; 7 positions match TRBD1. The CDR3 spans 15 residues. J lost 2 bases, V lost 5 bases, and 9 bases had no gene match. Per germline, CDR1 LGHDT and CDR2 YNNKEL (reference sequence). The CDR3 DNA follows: TGTGCCAGCAGCTTCCGGACAGGATCTACCTACGAGCAGTACTTC. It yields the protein CASSFRTGSTYEQYF.

CDR3 bases: TGCAGTGCTAGCGTTTTGGTTTCTAGCACAGATACGCAGTATTTT. It encodes CSASVLVSSTDTQYF. The genes are TRBV20-1 and TRBJ2-3; D call uncertain. CDR1 is DFQATT and CDR2 is SNEGSKA in the germline V gene (reference sequence). This CDR3 is 15 amino acids long. V was clipped by 3 bases and J by 0 bases, with 13 bases between them.

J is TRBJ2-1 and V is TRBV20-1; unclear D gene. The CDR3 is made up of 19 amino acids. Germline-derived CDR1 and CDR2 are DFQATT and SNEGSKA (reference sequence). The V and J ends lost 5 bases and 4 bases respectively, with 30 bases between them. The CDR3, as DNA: TGCAGTGCTCCTCCGGGCCCTCAATCGGGCAGTAGCCCGTACAATGAGCAGTTCTTC. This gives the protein CSAPPGPQSGSSPYNEQFF.

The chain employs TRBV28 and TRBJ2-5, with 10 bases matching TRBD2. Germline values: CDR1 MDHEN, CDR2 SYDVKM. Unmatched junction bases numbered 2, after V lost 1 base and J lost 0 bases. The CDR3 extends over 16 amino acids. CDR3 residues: CASSLFSGRYQETQYF. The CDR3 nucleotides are TGTGCCAGCAGTTTATTTAGCGGGAGGTACCAAGAGACCCAGTACTTC.